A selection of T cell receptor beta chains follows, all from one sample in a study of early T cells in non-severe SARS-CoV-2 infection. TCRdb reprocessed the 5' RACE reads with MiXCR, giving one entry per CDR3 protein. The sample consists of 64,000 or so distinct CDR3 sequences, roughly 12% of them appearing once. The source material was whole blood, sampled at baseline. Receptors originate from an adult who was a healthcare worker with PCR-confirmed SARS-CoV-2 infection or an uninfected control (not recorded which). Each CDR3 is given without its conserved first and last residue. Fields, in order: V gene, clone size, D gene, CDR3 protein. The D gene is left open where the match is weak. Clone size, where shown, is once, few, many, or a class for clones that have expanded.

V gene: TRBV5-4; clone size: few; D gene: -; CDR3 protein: ASSRDGAGANVLT
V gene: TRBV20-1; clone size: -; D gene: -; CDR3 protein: SANQGNEQF
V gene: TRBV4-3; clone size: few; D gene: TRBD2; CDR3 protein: ASSPGRGGEETQY
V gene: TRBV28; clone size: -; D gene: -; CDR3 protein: ASSPSFLPQH
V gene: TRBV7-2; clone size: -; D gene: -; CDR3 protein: ASSSGSSSYNEQF
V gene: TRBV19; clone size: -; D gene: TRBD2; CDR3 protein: ASSISGDSYNEQF
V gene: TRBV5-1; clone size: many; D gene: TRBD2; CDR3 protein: ASSLEVLAGFLQETQY
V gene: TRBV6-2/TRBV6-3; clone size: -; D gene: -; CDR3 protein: VSTREPVFQPQH
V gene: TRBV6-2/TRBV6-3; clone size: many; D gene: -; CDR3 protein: ASSSRKGDIQY
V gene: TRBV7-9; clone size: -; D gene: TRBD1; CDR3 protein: ASSLRDRKVADTQY
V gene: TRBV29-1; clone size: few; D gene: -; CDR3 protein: SGMKKLLGNTEAF
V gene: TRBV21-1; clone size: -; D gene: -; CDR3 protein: ASSGRTVGNYEQY
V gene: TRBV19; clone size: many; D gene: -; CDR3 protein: ASSISVNEQF
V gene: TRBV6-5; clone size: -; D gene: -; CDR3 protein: ASSYRGAFYGYT
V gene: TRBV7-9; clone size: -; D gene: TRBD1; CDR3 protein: ASSSQGADTGELF
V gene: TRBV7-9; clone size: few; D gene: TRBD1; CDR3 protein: ASSQTGGGYGYT
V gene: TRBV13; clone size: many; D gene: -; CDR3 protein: ASSSKGSRNYGYT
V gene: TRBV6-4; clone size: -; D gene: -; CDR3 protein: ASSTGPRDEQF
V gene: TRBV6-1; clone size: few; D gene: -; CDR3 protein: ASSGHREQY
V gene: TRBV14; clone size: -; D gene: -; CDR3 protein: ASSQKRKLF
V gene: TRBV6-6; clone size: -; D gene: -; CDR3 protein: ASSYLSGPYNNEQF
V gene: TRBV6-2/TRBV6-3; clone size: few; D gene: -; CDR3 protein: ASSYPRLGRPYEQY
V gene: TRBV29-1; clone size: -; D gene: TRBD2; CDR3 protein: NGGTSGSRTGELF
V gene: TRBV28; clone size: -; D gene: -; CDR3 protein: ASSLTIRASPLH
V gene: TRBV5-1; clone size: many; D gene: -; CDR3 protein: ASSLEGRGGWADTQY
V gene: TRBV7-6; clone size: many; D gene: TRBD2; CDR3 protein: ASSRALAGINEQF
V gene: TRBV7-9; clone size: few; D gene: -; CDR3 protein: ASSPYGGRLNEQF
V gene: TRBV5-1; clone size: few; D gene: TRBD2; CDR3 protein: ASSSWGGRQETQY
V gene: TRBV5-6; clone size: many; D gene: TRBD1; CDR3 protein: ASSLGPTGGAGWSNQPQH
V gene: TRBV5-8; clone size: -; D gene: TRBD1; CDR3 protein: ASSLVQGAADTQY
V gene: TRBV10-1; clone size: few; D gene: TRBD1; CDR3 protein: ASSQSPGQERQF
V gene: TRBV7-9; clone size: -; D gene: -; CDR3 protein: ASSLAGTDEKLF
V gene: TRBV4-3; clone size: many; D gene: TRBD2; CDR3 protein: ASSQVRSGSGRNNEQF
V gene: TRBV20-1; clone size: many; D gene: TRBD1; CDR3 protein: SARFGTDYEQY
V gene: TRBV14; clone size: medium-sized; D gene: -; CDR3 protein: ASSQEPAGPNEKLF
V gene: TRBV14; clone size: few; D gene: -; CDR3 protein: ASSQDAGASHEQY
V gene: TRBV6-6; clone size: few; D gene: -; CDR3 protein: ASRVSGTAVYGYT
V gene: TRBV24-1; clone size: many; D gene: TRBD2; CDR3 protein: ATSGERLAGTTDTQY
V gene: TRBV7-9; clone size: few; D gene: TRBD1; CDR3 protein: ASSLGQAGNTIY
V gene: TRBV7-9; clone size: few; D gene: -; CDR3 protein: ASSESGPSRETQY
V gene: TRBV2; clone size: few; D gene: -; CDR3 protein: ASSEDLTEAF
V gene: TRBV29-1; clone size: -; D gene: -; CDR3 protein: SVRTNYEQY
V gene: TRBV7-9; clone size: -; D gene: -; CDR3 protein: ASSLSSRPGQNYGYT
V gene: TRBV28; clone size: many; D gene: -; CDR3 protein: ASSALRNLGSPLH
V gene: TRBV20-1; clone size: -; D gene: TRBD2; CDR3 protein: SAGRGLAGHTDTQY
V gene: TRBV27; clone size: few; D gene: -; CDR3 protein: ASSNREHYGYT
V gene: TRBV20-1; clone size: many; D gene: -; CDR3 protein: SARAGTNQPQH
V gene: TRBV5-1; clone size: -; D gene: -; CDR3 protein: ASSFGGIPGHTEAF
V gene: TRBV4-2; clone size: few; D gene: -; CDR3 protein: ASNLDSGANVLT
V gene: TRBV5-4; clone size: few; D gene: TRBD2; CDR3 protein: ASSLDAGGEQY
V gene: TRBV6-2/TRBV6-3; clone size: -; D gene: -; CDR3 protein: ASSYYTTQDTQY
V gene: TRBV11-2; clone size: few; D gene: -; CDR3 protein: ASSSLSWAGSSYEQY
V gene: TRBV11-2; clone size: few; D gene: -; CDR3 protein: ASSSPRLGNEQF
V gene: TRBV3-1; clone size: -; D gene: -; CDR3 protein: ASSQGILGNIQY
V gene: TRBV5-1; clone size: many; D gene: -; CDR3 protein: ASIPNPGLLNYGYT